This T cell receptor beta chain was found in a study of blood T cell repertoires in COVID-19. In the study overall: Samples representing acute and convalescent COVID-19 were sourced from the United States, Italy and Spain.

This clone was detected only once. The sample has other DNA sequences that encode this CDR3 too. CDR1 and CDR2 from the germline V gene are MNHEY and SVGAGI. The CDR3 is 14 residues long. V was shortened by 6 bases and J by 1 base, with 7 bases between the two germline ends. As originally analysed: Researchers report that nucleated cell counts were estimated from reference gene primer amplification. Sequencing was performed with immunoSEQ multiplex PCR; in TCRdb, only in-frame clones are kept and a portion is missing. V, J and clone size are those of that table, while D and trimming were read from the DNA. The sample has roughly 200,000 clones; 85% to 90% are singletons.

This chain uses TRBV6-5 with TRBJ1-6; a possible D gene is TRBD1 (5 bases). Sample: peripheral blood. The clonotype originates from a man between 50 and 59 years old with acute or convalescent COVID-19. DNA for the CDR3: TGTGCCAGCAGGGGGGGTTCCTATAATTCACCCCTCCACTTT. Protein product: CASRGGSYNSPLHF.